The present TCR beta chain was sequenced within a study of T cells in Graves' hyperthyroidism and ophthalmopathy. Researchers took RNA transcripts and amplified the TCR beta CDR3 regions from them. Using the HTBI primer set, a first-round RT-PCR was run on the TCR CDR3. TCRdb called the multiplex PCR reads again in MiXCR, with one record for every CDR3 protein. The sample has 650,000 to 850,000 distinct CDR3 sequences; roughly a sixth are singletons. PBMCs were derived from roughly 9.6 ml fresh peripheral blood. There are 16 residues in the CDR3. Germline V gene sequence: CDR1 SGHRS, CDR2 YFSETQ. V shed 3 bases and J shed 9 bases, with 24 bases lying between them.

This receptor was identified in a woman in her forties or fifties with Graves' hyperthyroidism that later progressed to Graves' ophthalmopathy. Sequencing used blood. V gene TRBV5-1 combines with J gene TRBJ1-2; weak D call: TRBD1 (5 bases). The chain's CDR3 is CASSWQGLDAFVSYTF. As DNA, the CDR3 is TGCGCCAGCAGCTGGCAGGGACTTGATGCCTTTGTGAGCTACACCTTC.